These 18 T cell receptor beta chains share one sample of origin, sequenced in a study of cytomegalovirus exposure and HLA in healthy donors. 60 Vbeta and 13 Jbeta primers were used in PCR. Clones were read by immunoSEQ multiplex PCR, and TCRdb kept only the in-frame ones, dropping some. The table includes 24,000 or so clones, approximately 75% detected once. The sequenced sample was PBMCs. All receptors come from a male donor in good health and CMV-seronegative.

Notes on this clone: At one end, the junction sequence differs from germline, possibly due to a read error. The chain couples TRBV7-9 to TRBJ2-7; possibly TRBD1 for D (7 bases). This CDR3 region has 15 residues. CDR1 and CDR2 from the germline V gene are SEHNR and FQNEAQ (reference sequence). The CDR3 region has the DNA TGTTCCAGCAGCTTAGTGGGCAGGGGGGCCTCCGAGCAGTACTTC. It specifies CSSSLVGRGASEQYF.

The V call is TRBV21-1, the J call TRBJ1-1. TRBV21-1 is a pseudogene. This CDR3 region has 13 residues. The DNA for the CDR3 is TGTGCCAGCAGCAGAACGGGGGGCACTGAAGCTTTCTTT. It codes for CASSRTGGTEAFF.

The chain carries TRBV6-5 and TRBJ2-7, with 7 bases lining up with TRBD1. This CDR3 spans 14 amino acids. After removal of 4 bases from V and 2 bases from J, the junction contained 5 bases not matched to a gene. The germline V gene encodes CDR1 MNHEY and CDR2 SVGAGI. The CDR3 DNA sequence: TGTGCCAGCAGTTCACGGACAGGCACCTACGAGCAGTACTTC. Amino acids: CASSSRTGTYEQYF.

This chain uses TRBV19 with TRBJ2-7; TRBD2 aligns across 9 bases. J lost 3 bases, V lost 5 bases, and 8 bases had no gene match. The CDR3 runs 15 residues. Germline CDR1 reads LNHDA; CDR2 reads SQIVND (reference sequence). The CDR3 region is CASSPLAGLGYEQYF. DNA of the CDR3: TGTGCCAGTAGTCCTCTAGCGGGGTTAGGCTACGAGCAGTACTTC.

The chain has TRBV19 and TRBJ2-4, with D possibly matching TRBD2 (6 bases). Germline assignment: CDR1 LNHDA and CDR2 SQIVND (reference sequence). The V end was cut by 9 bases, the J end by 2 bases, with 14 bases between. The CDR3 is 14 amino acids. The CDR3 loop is CASRRAHPKNIQYF. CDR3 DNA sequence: TGTGCCAGCCGGAGGGCTCATCCCAAAAACATTCAGTACTTC. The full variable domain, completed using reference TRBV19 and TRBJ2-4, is DGGITQSPKYLFRKEGQNVTLSCEQNLNHDAMYWYRQDPGQGLRLIYYSQIVNDFQKGDIAEGYSVSREKKESFPLTVTSAQKNPTAFYLCASRRAHPKNIQYFGAGTRLSVL.

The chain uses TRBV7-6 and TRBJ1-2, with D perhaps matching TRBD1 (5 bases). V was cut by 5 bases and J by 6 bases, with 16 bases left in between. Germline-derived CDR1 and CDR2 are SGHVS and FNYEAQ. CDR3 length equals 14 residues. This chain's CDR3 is CASSPVGQGDGYTF. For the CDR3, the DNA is TGTGCCAGCAGCCCTGTTGGGCAGGGCGATGGCTACACCTTC.

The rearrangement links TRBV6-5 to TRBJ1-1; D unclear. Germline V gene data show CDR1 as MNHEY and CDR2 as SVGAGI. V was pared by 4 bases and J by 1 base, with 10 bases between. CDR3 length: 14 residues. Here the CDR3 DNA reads TGTGCCAGCAGTTCTACTGCTGGGAACACTGAAGCTTTCTTT. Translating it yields CASSSTAGNTEAFF.

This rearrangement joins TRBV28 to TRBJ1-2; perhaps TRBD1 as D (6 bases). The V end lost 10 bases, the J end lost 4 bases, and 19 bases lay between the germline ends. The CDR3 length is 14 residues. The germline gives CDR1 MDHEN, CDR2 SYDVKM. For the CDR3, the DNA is TGTGCCACCATCGTGGCAGGGGACGTCTATGGCTACACCTTC. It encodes CATIVAGDVYGYTF.

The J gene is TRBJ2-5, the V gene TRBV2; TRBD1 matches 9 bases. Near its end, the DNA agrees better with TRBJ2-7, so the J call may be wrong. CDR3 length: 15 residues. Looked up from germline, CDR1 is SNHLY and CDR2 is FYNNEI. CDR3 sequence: CASSVEETGGYEQYF. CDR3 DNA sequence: TGTGCCAGCAGTGTAGAAGAGACAGGGGGCTACGAGCAGTACTTC.

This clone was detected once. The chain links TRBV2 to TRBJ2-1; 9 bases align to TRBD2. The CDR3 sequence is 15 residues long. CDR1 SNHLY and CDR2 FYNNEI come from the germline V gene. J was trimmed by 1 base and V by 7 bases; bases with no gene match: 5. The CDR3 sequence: CASTSSGESYNEQFF. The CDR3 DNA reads TGTGCCAGCACTTCTAGCGGGGAGTCCTACAATGAGCAGTTCTTC.

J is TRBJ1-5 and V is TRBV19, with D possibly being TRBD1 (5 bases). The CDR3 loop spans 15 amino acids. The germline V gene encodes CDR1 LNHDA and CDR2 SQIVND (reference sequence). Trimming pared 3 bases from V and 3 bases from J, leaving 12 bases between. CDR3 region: CASSIHTGFNQPQHF. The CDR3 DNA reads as TGTGCCAGTAGTATCCACACAGGTTTCAATCAGCCCCAGCATTTT.

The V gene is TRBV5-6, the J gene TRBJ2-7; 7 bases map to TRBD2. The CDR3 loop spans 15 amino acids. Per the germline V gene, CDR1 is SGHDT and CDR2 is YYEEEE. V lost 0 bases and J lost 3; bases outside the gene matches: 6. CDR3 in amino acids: CASSLVGGEDYEQYF. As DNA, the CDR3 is TGTGCCAGCAGCTTGGTGGGAGGGGAAGACTACGAGCAGTACTTC.

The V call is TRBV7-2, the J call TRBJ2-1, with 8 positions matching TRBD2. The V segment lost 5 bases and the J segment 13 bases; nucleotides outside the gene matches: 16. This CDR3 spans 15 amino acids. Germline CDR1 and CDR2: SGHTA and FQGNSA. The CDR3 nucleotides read TGTGCCAGCAGCCCCTTAGCCGGGGGGGGCCTCGATCAGTTCTTC. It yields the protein CASSPLAGGGLDQFF. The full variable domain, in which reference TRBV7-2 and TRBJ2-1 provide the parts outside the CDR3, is GAGVSQSPSNKVTEKGKDVELRCDPISGHTALYWYRQSLGQGLEFLIYFQGNSAPDKSGLPSDRFSAERTGGSVSTLTIQRTQQEDSAVYLCASSPLAGGGLDQFFGPGTRLTVL.

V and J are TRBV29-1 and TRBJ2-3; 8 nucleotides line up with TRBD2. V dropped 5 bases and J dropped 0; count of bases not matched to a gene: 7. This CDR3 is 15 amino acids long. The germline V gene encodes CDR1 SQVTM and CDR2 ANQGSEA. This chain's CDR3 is CSVLRSGGSTDTQYF. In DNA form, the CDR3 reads TGCAGCGTTTTAAGGAGCGGGGGTAGCACAGATACGCAGTATTTT.

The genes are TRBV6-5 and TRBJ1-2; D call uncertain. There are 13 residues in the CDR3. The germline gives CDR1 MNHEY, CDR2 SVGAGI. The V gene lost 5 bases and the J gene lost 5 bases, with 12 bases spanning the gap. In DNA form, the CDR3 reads TGTGCCAGCAGTCCCATGGCCAGTTATGGCTACACCTTC. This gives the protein CASSPMASYGYTF.

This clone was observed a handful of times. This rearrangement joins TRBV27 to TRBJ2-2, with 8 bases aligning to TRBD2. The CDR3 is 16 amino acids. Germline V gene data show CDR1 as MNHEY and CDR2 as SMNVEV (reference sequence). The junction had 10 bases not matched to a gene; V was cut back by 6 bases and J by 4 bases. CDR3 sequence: CASRAPGLVGTGELFF. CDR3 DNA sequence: TGTGCCAGCAGGGCCCCGGGACTAGTCGGCACCGGGGAGCTGTTTTTT.

CDR3 DNA sequence: TGCGCCAGCAGCCAAGATCGTGCGGGAGGCTACACCTTC. Translation gives CASSQDRAGGYTF. V usage is TRBV4-1 and J usage is TRBJ1-2; D is undetermined. CDR3 length: 13 amino acids. V was pared by 0 bases and J by 8 bases, with 10 bases between. Germline V gives CDR1 MGHRA, CDR2 YSYEKL.

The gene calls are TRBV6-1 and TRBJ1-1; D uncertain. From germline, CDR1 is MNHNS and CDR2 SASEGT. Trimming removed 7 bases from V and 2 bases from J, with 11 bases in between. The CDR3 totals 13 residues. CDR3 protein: CASMAEGNTEAFF. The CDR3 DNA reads TGTGCCAGCATGGCAGAGGGAAACACTGAAGCTTTCTTT.